This T cell receptor beta chain is from a study of T-cell memory formation after mild COVID-19. Broader study findings: Cross-reactive memory appears to have joined, as suggested by some responding clones showing up in pre-infection memory. Contracting clones from day 15 to 85 showed balanced CD4/CD8; later expanders favored CD4+.

TCRdb re-analysed the 5' RACE reads in MiXCR, keeping a single row per CDR3 protein. The table lists roughly 180,000 distinct CDR3 sequences, more than 9% of them singletons, with roughly 3.8% in the top ten. Regarding this clonotype: Its antigen is unidentified.

CDR3 length: 13 amino acids. Per germline, CDR1 MGHRA and CDR2 YSYEKL. V lost 1 base and J lost 1, with 4 bases in between. The J gene is TRBJ1-2, the V gene TRBV4-1; D call uncertain. Material: PBMCs or a T cell subset sorted from them (not recorded which). This TCR came from a man aged 18 to 35 who had mild COVID-19 (a few samples of this study predate the infection). Cell type and time point are not known. The CDR3 bases are TGCGCCAGCAGCCAAGCACTTAACTATGGCTACACCTTC. Protein: CASSQALNYGYTF.